This is a list of T cell receptor beta chains from one sample in a study of blood T cell repertoires in COVID-19. Sequenced by immunoSEQ multiplex PCR; TCRdb stores in-frame clones only, minus some. The table has fewer than 180,000 clones, 75% to 90% seen once; the top ten hold about 4.2%. The specimen was peripheral blood. These receptors came from a woman in her sixties or seventies with active or convalescent COVID-19. The CDR3 runs from the conserved cysteine through the conserved F or W.

j_gene	v_gene	CDR3aa
TRBJ1-3	TRBV29-1	CSVEDLQGSSGNTIYF
TRBJ2-1	TRBV3-1/TRBV3-2	CASSQGGGGQFF
TRBJ2-5	TRBV7-2	CASSLQRGGGETQYF
TRBJ1-2	TRBV12-3/TRBV12-4	CASSLKRYGYTF
TRBJ1-1	TRBV18	CASSPLAGNTEAFF
TRBJ2-1	TRBV5-1	CASSLSGVSSYNEQFF
TRBJ2-1	TRBV4-1	CASSSRGLAGGPSSYNEQFF
TRBJ1-2	TRBV5-4	CASSTTVNGYTF
TRBJ1-6	TRBV30	CALEGTGNSPLHF
TRBJ2-3	TRBV5-6	CASSFPTATSTDTQYF
TRBJ1-1	TRBV3-1/TRBV3-2	CASSLSVAGLMNTEAFF
TRBJ2-7	TRBV18	CASWPGQGYEQYF
TRBJ2-7	TRBV29-1	CSVVKQASLEQYF
TRBJ1-1	TRBV7-8	CASSSTGFGTEAFF
TRBJ2-1	TRBV11-2	CASSLDRGPNNEQFF
TRBJ2-5	TRBV5-1	CASSLNAPSDRETQYF
TRBJ2-7	TRBV7-9	CASSSFREDTYEQYF
TRBJ2-3	TRBV19	CASSLDRGDTQYF
TRBJ1-3	TRBV5-1	CASSLGVVSGNTIYF
TRBJ2-2	TRBV7-9	CASSSFGGGATGELFF
TRBJ1-1	TRBV11-2	CASRERTGRTEAFF
TRBJ2-7	TRBV2	CASRILAGGKSYF
TRBJ1-4	TRBV6-5	CAIAGTTKEKLFF
TRBJ2-1	TRBV9	CASSPTQTGYNEQFF
TRBJ1-2	TRBV6-5	CASSKTGGNYGYTF